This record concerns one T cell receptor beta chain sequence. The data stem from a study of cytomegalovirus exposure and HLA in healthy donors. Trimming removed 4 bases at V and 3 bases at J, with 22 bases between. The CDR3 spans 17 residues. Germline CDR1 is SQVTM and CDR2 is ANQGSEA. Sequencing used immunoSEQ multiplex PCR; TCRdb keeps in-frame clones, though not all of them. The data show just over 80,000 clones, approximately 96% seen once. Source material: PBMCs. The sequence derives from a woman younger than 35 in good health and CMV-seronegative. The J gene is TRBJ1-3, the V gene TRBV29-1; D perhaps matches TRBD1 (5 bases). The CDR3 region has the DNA TGCAGCGTTGGGATGTTAGGGGCAGGGTCTCGTGGAAACACCATATATTTT. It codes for CSVGMLGAGSRGNTIYF.